Listed below are T cell receptor beta chains from one sample, sequenced in a study of T cell clones after liver transplantation. The protocol was immunoSEQ multiplex PCR, while the TCRdb copy is restricted to in-frame clones and leaves out a portion. The table records roughly 65,000 clones, more than 85% of them present only once. The sample in question was CD4+ T cells from blood, obtained around 27 months after liver transplant. All receptors derive from a human patient who received a liver transplant. Some T cells here may be from the graft donor. The CDR3 runs from the conserved cysteine through the conserved F or W. Each record gives: V gene, clone size, J gene, D gene, CDR3 protein, CDR3 DNA. A D gene is named only where the DNA matches it firmly. Size is omitted from some rows. Given values are once, few, many or a class for expanded clones.

>TRBV29-1|-|TRBJ1-4|-
CSVETTRSEKLFF
TGCAGCGTTGAAACTACGAGGAGTGAAAAACTGTTTTTT
>TRBV7-9|once|TRBJ2-7|-
CASSLRGSGLNEQYF
TGTGCCAGCAGCTTAAGAGGATCAGGCCTAAACGAGCAGTACTTC
>TRBV10-1|-|TRBJ2-6|-
CASACRGGGANVLTF
TGCGCCAGCGCTTGCAGGGGAGGTGGGGCCAACGTCCTGACTTTC
>TRBV6-5|-|TRBJ1-1|TRBD1
CASSWTGGSTEAFF
TGTGCCAGCAGTTGGACAGGGGGTAGTACTGAAGCTTTCTTT
>TRBV6-1|-|TRBJ2-2|-
CASSSRTGNTGELFF
TGTGCCAGCAGTAGCCGGACCGGGAACACCGGGGAGCTGTTTTTT
>TRBV27|-|TRBJ2-4|-
CASSPRGVENIQYF
TGTGCCAGCAGCCCGAGGGGGGTAGAAAACATTCAGTACTTC
>TRBV7-2|-|TRBJ1-2|-
CASSPGGGTDYGYTF
TGTGCCAGCAGCCCGGGCGGGGGGACTGACTATGGCTACACCTTC
>TRBV30|-|TRBJ1-2|-
CAWSITHGPIANYGYTF
TGTGCCTGGAGTATCACCCACGGGCCGATAGCTAACTATGGCTACACCTTC
>TRBV21-1|few|TRBJ1-2|-
CASSNRGRYYGYTF
TGTGCCAGCAGCAACAGGGGGCGCTACTATGGCTACACCTTC
>TRBV27|-|TRBJ2-1|TRBD2
CASRGGGSINEQFF
TGTGCCAGCAGAGGCGGCGGGAGCATCAATGAGCAGTTCTTC
>TRBV7-2|-|TRBJ2-5|TRBD1
CASSSQTGETQYF
TGTGCCAGCAGCTCGCAGACAGGGGAGACCCAGTACTTC
>TRBV19|-|TRBJ2-7|TRBD1
CASSLRPTGRVRYEQYF
TGTGCCAGTAGCCTACGCCCGACAGGGCGGGTCCGATACGAGCAGTACTTC
>TRBV18|-|TRBJ2-1|TRBD2
CASSPTTSGGGNEQFF
TGTGCCAGCTCACCTACGACTAGCGGGGGTGGGAATGAGCAGTTCTTC
>TRBV6-1|once|TRBJ2-7|-
CASRKPLPNYEQYF
TGTGCCAGCAGGAAGCCCCTTCCCAACTACGAGCAGTACTTC
>TRBV9|-|TRBJ2-5|TRBD1
CASSAAPQGAGETQYF
TGTGCCAGCAGCGCCGCCCCTCAGGGGGCTGGGGAGACCCAGTACTTC
>TRBV11-2|-|TRBJ2-1|TRBD1
CASSFSSTGANEQFF
TGTGCCAGCAGCTTCTCCTCGACAGGGGCGAATGAGCAGTTCTTC
>TRBV28|-|TRBJ1-5|-
CASKGRGLGFNQPQHF
TGTGCCAGCAAGGGTAGGGGTCTTGGATTTAATCAGCCCCAGCATTTT
>TRBV11-2|-|TRBJ2-3|TRBD2
CASSRIAGDRDTQYF
TGTGCCAGCAGCCGTATAGCGGGAGATCGCGATACGCAGTATTTT
>TRBV28|-|TRBJ2-2|-
CASSPQGTGELFF
TGTGCCAGCAGTCCCCAGGGCACCGGGGAGCTGTTTTTT
>TRBV7-3|-|TRBJ2-7|TRBD2
CASSSGAGPSYEQYF
TGTGCCAGCAGCTCAGGAGCGGGACCGTCCTACGAGCAGTACTTC
>TRBV9|few|TRBJ2-5|-
CASSRGEKETQYF
TGTGCCAGCTCCAGGGGGGAAAAAGAGACCCAGTACTTC
>TRBV14|-|TRBJ1-1|-
CASSQYRVPNTEAFF
TGTGCCAGCAGCCAATACAGGGTCCCGAACACTGAAGCTTTCTTT
>TRBV5-1|-|TRBJ1-2|-
CASFEQGYGYTF
TGCGCCAGCTTTGAGCAGGGCTATGGCTACACCTTC
>TRBV6-1|-|TRBJ2-7|TRBD1
CASSTGTGPGKQYF
TGTGCCAGCTCAACCGGGACAGGGCCCGGGAAGCAGTACTTC
>TRBV7-9|-|TRBJ2-7|-
CASSFEVTYEQYF
TGTGCCAGCAGCTTCGAGGTTACCTACGAGCAGTACTTC
>TRBV18|-|TRBJ1-1|-
CASSPQGFADTEAFF
TGTGCCAGCTCACCACAGGGATTTGCGGACACTGAAGCTTTCTTT
>TRBV4-1|once|TRBJ1-1|-
CASSRRSGRDEAFF
TGCGCCAGCAGCCGACGCTCAGGGAGGGATGAAGCTTTCTTT
>TRBV7-2|-|TRBJ1-1|-
CATSQERMNTEAFF
TGTGCCACCTCCCAGGAGCGGATGAACACTGAAGCTTTCTTT
>TRBV7-8|-|TRBJ2-7|-
CASSSYSARYEQYF
TGTGCCAGCAGCTCCTACAGCGCACGGTACGAGCAGTACTTC
>TRBV5-5|-|TRBJ2-1|-
CASSPTPGLPGNEQFF
TGTGCCAGCAGCCCCACCCCCGGCCTTCCCGGCAATGAGCAGTTCTTC
>TRBV18|-|TRBJ1-1|-
CASSPDQNTEAFF
TGTGCCAGCTCACCAGATCAGAACACTGAAGCTTTCTTT
>TRBV4-1|-|TRBJ2-1|-
CASSPPYGESRAYNEQFF
TGCGCCAGCAGCCCCCCGTACGGGGAGAGTAGGGCCTACAATGAGCAGTTCTTC
>TRBV28|-|TRBJ2-2|TRBD1
CASSSDRGPGTGELFF
TGTGCCAGCAGTTCCGACAGGGGCCCGGGGACCGGGGAGCTGTTTTTT
>TRBV5-1|once|TRBJ1-1|TRBD1
CASRSGTGSMNTEAFF
TGCGCCAGCAGGTCCGGGACAGGGTCTATGAACACTGAAGCTTTCTTT
>TRBV7-2|-|TRBJ2-1|TRBD2
CASSSSGSIYNEQFF
TGTGCCAGCAGTTCTAGCGGGAGTATTTACAATGAGCAGTTCTTC
>TRBV5-4|once|TRBJ2-1|TRBD2
CASSSRLAGRGVNEQFF
TGTGCCAGCAGCTCTAGACTAGCGGGACGCGGGGTAAATGAGCAGTTCTTC
>TRBV28|-|TRBJ2-3|-
CASSFLAGSTDTQYF
-
>TRBV7-2|-|TRBJ1-2|TRBD1
CASGRQGASYGYTF
TGTGCCAGCGGCCGACAGGGGGCGAGCTATGGCTACACCTTC
>TRBV27|-|TRBJ1-5|-
CASSLWGPKTGFGQPQHF
TGTGCCAGCAGTTTATGGGGCCCGAAAACAGGGTTCGGTCAGCCCCAGCATTTT
>TRBV4-1|-|TRBJ1-5|-
CASSQDQSGPTWPQHF
TGCGCCAGCAGCCAAGATCAGTCAGGGCCCACTTGGCCCCAGCATTTT
>TRBV7-3|few|TRBJ1-1|TRBD1
CASSSTGENTEAFF
TGTGCCAGCAGCTCTACAGGGGAAAACACTGAAGCTTTCTTT
>TRBV5-1|-|TRBJ2-7|TRBD2
CASSFSLRTSGFEQYF
TGCGCCAGCAGCTTCTCGTTGAGGACTAGTGGGTTCGAGCAGTACTTC
>TRBV18|-|TRBJ2-7|-
CASSPGGEQYF
TGTGCCAGCTCACCAGGGGGCGAGCAGTACTTC
>TRBV7-9|-|TRBJ1-2|-
CASSPSANYGYTF
TGTGCCAGCAGCCCGTCTGCTAACTATGGCTACACCTTC
>TRBV25-1|-|TRBJ2-5|TRBD2
CASSTPAGEIVRQTQYF
TGTGCCAGCAGTACCCCAGCGGGAGAGATTGTTAGACAGACCCAGTACTTC
>TRBV19|-|TRBJ1-5|-
CASSSQSNQPQHF
TGTGCCAGTAGTTCCCAGAGCAATCAGCCCCAGCATTTT
>TRBV11-3|-|TRBJ2-5|TRBD2
CASSRPSGEGETQYF
TGTGCCAGCAGCCGACCTAGCGGAGAGGGGGAGACCCAGTACTTC
>TRBV15|-|TRBJ2-1|TRBD1
CATSRVDRGSYNEQFF
TGTGCCACCAGCAGAGTTGACAGGGGCTCCTACAATGAGCAGTTCTTC
>TRBV5-1|few|TRBJ1-3|-
CASSLAPPGDSGNTIYF
TGCGCCAGCAGCTTGGCCCCCCCAGGAGACTCTGGAAACACCATATATTTT
>TRBV29-1|-|TRBJ1-2|TRBD1
CSVTPQGGLGYTF
TGCAGCGTTACTCCCCAGGGGGGTCTTGGCTACACCTTC
>TRBV28|-|TRBJ1-1|-
CASRYSYTGDTEAFF
TGTGCCAGCAGGTATTCCTACACGGGCGACACTGAAGCTTTCTTT
>TRBV20-1|-|TRBJ2-1|-
CSARNSLF
TGCAGTGCTAGAAACAGTCTCTTC
>TRBV27|-|TRBJ1-5|-
CASMGAGLGYQPQHF
TGTGCCAGCATGGGGGCGGGTCTAGGGTATCAGCCCCAGCATTTT
>TRBV7-6|-|TRBJ1-1|-
CASSLDWGDTEAFF
TGTGCCAGCAGCTTAGATTGGGGGGACACTGAAGCTTTCTTT